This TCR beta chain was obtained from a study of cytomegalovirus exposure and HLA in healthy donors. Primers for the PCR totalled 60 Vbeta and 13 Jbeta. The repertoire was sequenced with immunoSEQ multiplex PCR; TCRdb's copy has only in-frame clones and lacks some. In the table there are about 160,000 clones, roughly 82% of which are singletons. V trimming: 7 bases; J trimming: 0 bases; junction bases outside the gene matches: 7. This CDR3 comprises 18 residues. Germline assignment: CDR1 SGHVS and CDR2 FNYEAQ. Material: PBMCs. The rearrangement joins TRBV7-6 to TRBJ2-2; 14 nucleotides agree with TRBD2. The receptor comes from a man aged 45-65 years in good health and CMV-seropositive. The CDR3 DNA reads TGTGCCAGCACCCTTGGGACTAGCGGGAGTGCGAACACCGGGGAGCTGTTTTTT. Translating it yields CASTLGTSGSANTGELFF.